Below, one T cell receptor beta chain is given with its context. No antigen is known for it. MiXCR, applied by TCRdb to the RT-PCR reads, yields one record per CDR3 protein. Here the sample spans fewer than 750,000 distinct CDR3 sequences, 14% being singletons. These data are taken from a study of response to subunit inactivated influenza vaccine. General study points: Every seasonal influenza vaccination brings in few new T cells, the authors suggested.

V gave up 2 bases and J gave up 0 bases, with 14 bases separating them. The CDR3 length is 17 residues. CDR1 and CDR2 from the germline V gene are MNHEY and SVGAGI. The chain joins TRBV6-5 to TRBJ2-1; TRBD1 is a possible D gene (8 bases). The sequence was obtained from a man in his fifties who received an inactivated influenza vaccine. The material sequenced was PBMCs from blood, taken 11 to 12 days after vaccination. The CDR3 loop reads CASSYENRGGSYNEQFF. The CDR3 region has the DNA TGTGCCAGCAGTTACGAGAACAGGGGGGGCTCCTACAATGAGCAGTTCTTC.